A single sample gave rise to the 28 T cell receptor beta chains below, sequenced in a study of human T cells and chemical hapten exposure. TCRdb passed the RACE reads through MiXCR, listing each CDR3 protein once. The sample contains fewer than 300,000 distinct CDR3 sequences, roughly 8% of which appear only once. Time point here: pre-sensitization, week 0. Stated treatment: therapeutic diphenylcyclopropenone sensitization with weekly scalp DPC. The source material was whole blood, sampled in connection with sensitization to the hapten diphenylcyclopropenone (DPC). These receptors all come from a young man with alopecia areata. Some clones in this sample may be carry-over from other donors' samples.

This clonotype was observed a handful of times. V and J are TRBV29-1 and TRBJ1-1; D is possibly TRBD1 (5 bases). Germline CDR1 and CDR2: SQVTM and ANQGSEA. V dropped 7 bases and J dropped 8 bases, with 26 bases sitting between them. The CDR3 covers 15 residues. CDR3 sequence (DNA): TGCAGCGCAGGCCGTCAGGGCAGACGGATGGTAGAAGCTTTCTTT. Protein product: CSAGRQGRRMVEAFF.

This clonotype showed up many times. J is TRBJ1-2 and V is TRBV2; D unresolved. The CDR3 consists of 13 residues. V gave up 2 bases and J gave up 6 bases, with 10 bases separating them. In germline, CDR1 is SNHLY, CDR2 FYNNEI. CDR3 amino acids: CASSESWTDGYTF. The CDR3 DNA reads as TGTGCCAGCAGTGAATCTTGGACTGATGGCTACACCTTC. The full variable domain, in which reference TRBV2 and TRBJ1-2 provide the parts outside the CDR3, is EPEVTQTPSHQVTQMGQEVILRCVPISNHLYFYWYRQILGQKVEFLVSFYNNEISEKSEIFDDQFSVERPDGSNFTLKIRSTKLEDSAMYFCASSESWTDGYTFGSGTRLTVV.

The V call is TRBV21-1, the J call TRBJ2-7; the DNA was not compared with TRBD1, the D call given in the table. TRBV21-1 corresponds to a pseudogene. This CDR3 has 16 amino acids. The CDR3: CASSTPGTGRGFGQYV. CDR3 nucleotide sequence: TGTGCCAGCAGCACCCCGGGGACAGGGCGAGGTTTTGGGCAGTACGTC.

This clonotype has at least ten counts. The genes are TRBV6-2 or TRBV6-3 and TRBJ2-5; possibly TRBD1 for D (6 bases). The CDR3 is made up of 15 amino acids. Germline V lookup: CDR1 MNHEY, CDR2 SVGEGT. Trimming removed 4 bases at V and 4 bases at J, with 16 bases between. In DNA, the CDR3 is TGTGCCAGCAGTTTGACAGGTGAAGGCGGAGAGACCCAGTACTTC. This sequence encodes CASSLTGEGGETQYF.

This clonotype was recorded a few times. This chain uses TRBV28 with TRBJ2-5, with TRBD1 identical over 9 bases. Per germline, CDR1 MDHEN and CDR2 SYDVKM. V shed 5 bases, J shed 5 bases, and the junction held 12 bases outside the gene matches. CDR3 size: 16 residues. The CDR3 is CASSLGTGGPQETQYF. The CDR3 DNA reads TGTGCCAGCAGTCTCGGAACAGGGGGCCCGCAGGAGACCCAGTACTTC.

The V call is TRBV29-1, the J call TRBJ2-4, with unresolved D. CDR1 is SQVTM and CDR2 is ANQGSEA in the germline V gene. Trimming pared 0 bases from V and 0 bases from J, leaving 15 bases between. The CDR3 loop spans 17 amino acids. Written as DNA, the CDR3 is TGCAGCGTTGAAGACCCGGATAGGTCTTTAGCCAAAAACATTCAGTACTTC. Translated: CSVEDPDRSLAKNIQYF. Full variable domain (remainder filled in from reference TRBV29-1 and TRBJ2-4): SAVISQKPSRDICQRGTSLTIQCQVDSQVTMMFWYRQQPGQSLTLIATANQGSEATYESGFVIDKFPISRPNLTFSTLTVSNMSPEDSSIYLCSVEDPDRSLAKNIQYFGAGTRLSVL.

This clonotype has a handful of counts. V and J are TRBV6-6 and TRBJ1-1; D ambiguous. CDR1 is MNHNY and CDR2 is SVGAGI in the germline V gene (reference sequence). There are 13 residues in the CDR3. Trimming removed 2 bases at V and 3 bases at J, with 7 bases between. The CDR3 here is CASSYGSHTEAFF. CDR3 sequence (DNA): TGTGCCAGCAGTTACGGCAGTCACACTGAAGCTTTCTTT.

This clonotype has a count of ten or more. The rearrangement joins TRBV9 to TRBJ2-5; D is uncertain. Per the germline V gene, CDR1 is SGDLS and CDR2 is YYNGEE. The CDR3 runs 15 residues. Between the trimmed V and J ends, which lost 0 bases and 3 bases, there was a span of 12 bases. CDR3 coding DNA: TGTGCCAGCAGCGTAGCCCCCGCTGCGGAAGAGACCCAGTACTTC. Its protein is CASSVAPAAEETQYF.

This clonotype occurred many times. The chain recombines TRBV5-1 with TRBJ1-1; D not resolved. This CDR3 region has 13 residues. Between the trimmed V and J ends, which lost 0 bases and 4 bases, there was a span of 7 bases. Germline V gene lookup returns CDR1 SGHRS and CDR2 YFSETQ. The CDR3 loop is CASSLAEGTEAFF. In nucleotides, the CDR3 is TGCGCCAGCAGCTTGGCCGAAGGCACTGAAGCTTTCTTT. Together with reference TRBV5-1 and TRBJ1-1, the CDR3 gives the full variable domain: KAGVTQTPRYLIKTRGQQVTLSCSPISGHRSVSWYQQTPGQGLQFLFEYFSETQRNKGNFPGRFSGRQFSNSRSEMNVSTLELGDSALYLCASSLAEGTEAFFGQGTRLTVV.

The gene calls are TRBV27 and TRBJ1-6; no definite D call. From germline, CDR1 is MNHEY and CDR2 SMNVEV (reference sequence). This CDR3 spans 14 amino acids. V was pared by 4 bases and J by 6 bases, with 10 bases between. The CDR3 is CASSSPTSNSPLHF. For the CDR3, the DNA is TGTGCCAGCAGTTCGCCGACAAGTAATTCACCCCTCCACTTT.

A few counts support this clonotype. The V call is TRBV6-6, the J call TRBJ2-7; 9 bases are shared with TRBD1. CDR1 and CDR2 (germline): MNHNY, SVGAGI (reference sequence). The J segment lost 3 bases and the V segment lost 6 bases, leaving 9 bases of the junction unmatched. This CDR3 has 15 amino acids. The CDR3 here is CASRETRDRVYEQYV. The CDR3 bases are TGTGCCAGCAGAGAGACCCGGGACAGGGTCTACGAGCAGTACGTC.

J is TRBJ1-6 and V is TRBV7-9, with 9 nucleotides matching TRBD1. The germline V gene has CDR1 SEHNR and CDR2 FQNEAQ (reference sequence). Unmatched junction bases numbered 16, after V lost 7 bases and J lost 12 bases. This CDR3 spans 16 amino acids. CDR3 protein: CASNHGRTGELKPLHF. CDR3 nucleotide sequence: TGTGCCAGCAACCACGGACGGACAGGGGAGTTGAAACCCCTCCACTTT.

V is TRBV27 and J is TRBJ1-6; D gene ambiguous. The CDR3 sequence is 13 residues long. Trimming removed 4 bases from V and 14 bases from J, with 15 bases in between. From germline, CDR1 is MNHEY and CDR2 SMNVEV (reference sequence). Here the CDR3 DNA reads TGTGCCAGCAGTTCCTCCTGGTACCGGGCCCTCCACTTT. Protein: CASSSSWYRALHF.

This clonotype was picked up many times. The CDR3 loop is CASSRKQGAGTGELFF. The CDR3 nucleotides are TGTGCCAGCAGCCGGAAACAGGGGGCCGGGACCGGGGAGCTGTTTTTT. J is TRBJ2-2 and V is TRBV3-1; 9 nucleotides match TRBD1. V lost 4 bases to trimming and J lost 5 bases; unmatched junction nucleotides: 8. Germline assignment: CDR1 LGHDT and CDR2 YNNKEL (reference sequence). This CDR3 is built from 16 residues.

This clonotype has more than one count but fewer than ten. J is TRBJ1-6 and V is TRBV12-3 or TRBV12-4; a possible D gene is TRBD1 (5 bases). This CDR3 is built from 13 residues. V lost 5 bases and J lost 13, with 15 bases in between. CDR3 loop: CASSLGTESPLHF. In DNA, the CDR3 is TGTGCCAGCAGTCTGGGGACCGAGTCGCCCCTCCACTTT.

In this sample, this clonotype turned up many times. This chain links TRBV29-1 with TRBJ2-1; 7 bases line up with TRBD2. This CDR3 contains 11 residues. The trim removed 4 bases at V and 6 bases at J, leaving 0 bases unmatched. Germline values: CDR1 SQVTM, CDR2 ANQGSEA. The CDR3 DNA follows: TGCAGCGTTGCGGGGGGCAATGAGCAGTTCTTC. It translates to CSVAGGNEQFF.

A few counts support this clonotype. The chain joins TRBV28 to TRBJ1-1, with no clear D. The V and J ends lost 2 bases and 5 bases respectively, with 12 bases between them. The CDR3 consists of 14 residues. CDR1 and CDR2 from the germline V gene are MDHEN and SYDVKM. Written as DNA, the CDR3 is TGTGCCAGCAGTTTACCAGGACGAGGAACTGAAGCTTTCTTT. This encodes CASSLPGRGTEAFF.

This clonotype showed up just a few times. This chain joins TRBV29-1 and TRBJ2-7; 9 nucleotides agree with TRBD1. CDR3 length: 15 residues. The V segment lost 1 base and the J segment 3 bases; nucleotides outside the gene matches: 7. Germline loops: CDR1 SQVTM, CDR2 ANQGSEA. For the CDR3, the DNA is TGCAGCGTTGAAGTGGGTGGGACAGGGAGCTACGAGCAGTACTTC. It encodes CSVEVGGTGSYEQYF.

This clonotype turned up a few times. The J gene is TRBJ2-5, the V gene TRBV11-1; no definite D call. CDR1 and CDR2 (germline): SGHAT, FQDESV (reference sequence). The CDR3 sequence is 15 residues long. Trimming pared 1 base from V and 6 bases from J, leaving 15 bases between. In nucleotides, the CDR3 is TGTGCCAGCAGCTTAGAGTGGCGGATGGAAAAGACCCAGTACTTC. It codes for CASSLEWRMEKTQYF.

This chain links TRBV20-1 with TRBJ2-2; TRBD1 agrees at 7 bases. The V gene end was trimmed by 3 bases and the J gene end by 9 bases; junction bases not matched to a gene: 10. The V gene's germline CDR1 is DFQATT and CDR2 SNEGSKA (reference sequence). This CDR3 is built from 14 residues. The CDR3 DNA sequence: TGCAGTGCTAGGAGGGACAGTTCTAGACGGGAGCTGTTTTTT. Protein product: CSARRDSSRRELFF.

The V gene is TRBV6-1, the J gene TRBJ1-1; the D is unclear. V was pared by 3 bases and J by 5 bases, with 13 bases between. The CDR3 has 14 residues. Germline assignment: CDR1 MNHNS and CDR2 SASEGT. The CDR3 is CASSDKGLWTEAFF. The CDR3 nucleotides are TGTGCCAGCAGTGATAAAGGGTTATGGACTGAAGCTTTCTTT.

Of note for this clonotype: A read error may produce the germline difference seen at one junction end. This chain connects TRBV6-5 to TRBJ1-1; possible D gene TRBD1, 6 bases. Per germline, CDR1 MNHEY and CDR2 SVGAGI. The CDR3 runs to 13 residues. The CDR3 spells CASSNSRGTEAFF. DNA for the CDR3: TGTGCCAGCAGTAACTCCAGGGGAACTGAAGCTTTCTTT.

This sequence joins TRBV10-2 and TRBJ2-5; 7 bases match TRBD2. Germline trimming cut 2 bases from V and 1 base from J; bases unmatched to any gene: 1. CDR3 length: 14 amino acids. Germline CDR1 is WSHSY and CDR2 is SAAADI. For the CDR3, the DNA is TGCGCCAGCAGTGAGGGGGGGGGCCAAGAGACCCAGTACTTC. This encodes CASSEGGGQETQYF.

Comments on this clonotype: One junction end does not reproduce the germline sequence, and a read error may be involved. CDR3 nucleotides: TGTGCCAGCACCCCCGCGGGGGACCACCAGGAGACCCAGTACTTC. The encoded protein is CASTPAGDHQETQYF. The chain recombines TRBV6-5 with TRBJ2-5, with 7 bases fitting TRBD2. Looked up from germline, CDR1 is MNHEY and CDR2 is SVGAGI. The CDR3 runs 15 residues.

This clonotype has a count of ten or more. This chain connects TRBV7-3 to TRBJ2-3; the D gene is possibly TRBD1 (5 bases). V was clipped by 5 bases and J by 4 bases, with 13 bases between them. The CDR3 consists of 14 residues. Looked up from germline, CDR1 is SGHTA and CDR2 is FQGTGA. The CDR3 region is CASSRSQGADTQYF. The CDR3 DNA reads as TGTGCCAGCAGCCGATCGCAGGGTGCAGATACGCAGTATTTT. Looking up the rest from reference TRBV7-3 and TRBJ2-3 gives the full variable domain: GAGVSQTPSNKVTEKGKYVELRCDPISGHTALYWYRQSLGQGPEFLIYFQGTGAADDSGLPNDRFFAVRPEGSVSTLKIQRTERGDSAVYLCASSRSQGADTQYFGPGTRLTVL.

The rearrangement uses TRBV29-1 and TRBJ2-1; D gene unclear. The V gene lost 4 bases and the J gene lost 3 bases, with 10 bases spanning the gap. The CDR3 length is 13 residues. Per germline, CDR1 SQVTM and CDR2 ANQGSEA. The CDR3, as DNA: TGCAGCGTTGGTTCCTCCAGCTACAATGAGCAGTTCTTC. It is translated as CSVGSSSYNEQFF.

This clonotype was detected many times. The chain recombines TRBV6-5 with TRBJ1-1; unclear D gene. Germline V gives CDR1 MNHEY, CDR2 SVGAGI. Trimming removed 0 bases at V and 4 bases at J, with 12 bases between. The CDR3 totals 15 residues. The chain's CDR3 is CASSYSGEPFTEAFF. The CDR3 coding sequence is TGTGCCAGCAGTTACTCCGGGGAACCGTTCACTGAAGCTTTCTTT.

This chain connects TRBV6-2 or TRBV6-3 to TRBJ1-5; D perhaps matches TRBD1 (6 bases). Germline V gene sequence: CDR1 MNHEY, CDR2 SVGEGT. Trimming took 1 base from V and 5 from J, leaving 9 bases between them. The CDR3 contains 14 residues. The CDR3 DNA is TGTGCCAGCAGTTACTTCGGACAGTATCAGCCCCAGCATTTT. As protein: CASSYFGQYQPQHF.